The TCR beta chain under discussion was sequenced for a study of blood T cell repertoires in COVID-19. Turning to the study itself: Italy, Spain and the United States were the sources of the convalescent and acute COVID-19 samples. In each case, the material was cDNA or gDNA derived from T cells, B-cell-depleted T cells, or PBMCs.

In the original workflow: Reference gene primers were amplified, and this amplification served to estimate nucleated cell counts. Libraries were prepared by immunoSEQ multiplex PCR; TCRdb keeps only in-frame clonotypes and omits some of them. V, J and clone size derive from that table, while D and trimming were established from the DNA sequence. The sample includes around 440,000 clones, more than 70% of them seen just once. Trimming removed 8 bases at V and 7 bases at J, with 15 bases between. Per the germline V gene, CDR1 is LNHDA and CDR2 is SQIVND (reference sequence). The CDR3 spans 13 residues. Followed longitudinally, the Seattle patients had been enrolled during active infection.

The rearrangement joins TRBV19 to TRBJ1-5; a possible D gene is TRBD1 (5 bases). The receptor's source is a woman between 45 and 65 years old with COVID-19, enrolled during active disease. Sequencing was done on a sample of peripheral blood. For the CDR3, the DNA is TGTGCCAGTCGGGCGGTGCGGGACCAGCCCCAGCATTTT. Its translation: CASRAVRDQPQHF.